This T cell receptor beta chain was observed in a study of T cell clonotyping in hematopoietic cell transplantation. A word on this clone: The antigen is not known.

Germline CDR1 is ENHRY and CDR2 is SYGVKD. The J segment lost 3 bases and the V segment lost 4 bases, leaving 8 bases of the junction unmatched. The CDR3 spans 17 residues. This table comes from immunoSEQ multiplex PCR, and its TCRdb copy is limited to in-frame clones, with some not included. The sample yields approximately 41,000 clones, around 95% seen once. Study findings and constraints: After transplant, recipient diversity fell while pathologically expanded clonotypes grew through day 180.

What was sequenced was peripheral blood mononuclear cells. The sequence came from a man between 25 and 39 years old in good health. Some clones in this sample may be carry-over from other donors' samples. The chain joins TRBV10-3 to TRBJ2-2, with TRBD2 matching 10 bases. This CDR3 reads CAISGLAGELDTGELFF. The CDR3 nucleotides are TGTGCCATCAGTGGGCTAGCGGGAGAGTTAGACACCGGGGAGCTGTTTTTT.